This T cell receptor (beta chain) was retrieved from a study of spatial heterogeneity in lung cancer. Study summary: Median follow-up for sequenced PBMC samples was two to three years after resection, when such samples existed.

Time point denoted: blood at routine non-recurrence follow-up after resection. In each case, whole RNA from tumor, nontumor lung or frozen PBMC was sequenced unsorted. The CDR3 is made up of 15 amino acids. V shed 0 bases and J shed 2 bases, with 10 bases lying between them. Per the germline V gene, CDR1 is LGHDT and CDR2 is YNNKEL (reference sequence). TCRdb independently ran MiXCR on the 5' RACE reads; one entry per CDR3 protein. The table lists about 9,200 distinct CDR3 sequences, 20% to 25% of them singletons. This clonotype was seen just once. This chain uses TRBV3-1 with TRBJ1-1; D not resolved. The sequences come from PBMCs, collected at follow-up. This receptor was obtained from a male donor with early-stage non-small cell lung cancer. In nucleotides, the CDR3 is TGTGCCAGCAGCCAAGACGTCCCGGCCAACACTGAAGCTTTCTTT. It codes for CASSQDVPANTEAFF.